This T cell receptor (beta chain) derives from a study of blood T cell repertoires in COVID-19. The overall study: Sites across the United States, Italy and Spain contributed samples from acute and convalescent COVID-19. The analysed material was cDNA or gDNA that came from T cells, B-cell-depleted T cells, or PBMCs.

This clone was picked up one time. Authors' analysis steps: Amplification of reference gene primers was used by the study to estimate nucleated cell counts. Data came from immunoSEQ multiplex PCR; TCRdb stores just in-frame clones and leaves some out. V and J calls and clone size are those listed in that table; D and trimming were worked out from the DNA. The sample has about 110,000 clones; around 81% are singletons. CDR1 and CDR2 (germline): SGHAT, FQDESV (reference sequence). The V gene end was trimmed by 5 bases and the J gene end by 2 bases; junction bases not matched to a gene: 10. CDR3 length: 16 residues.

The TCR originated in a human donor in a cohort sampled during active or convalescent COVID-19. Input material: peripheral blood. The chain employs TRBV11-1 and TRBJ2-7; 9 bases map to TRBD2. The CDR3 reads CASSHLLAGTTYEQYF. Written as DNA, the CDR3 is TGTGCCAGCAGCCACCTGCTAGCGGGAACTACCTACGAGCAGTACTTC.